The rows below give T cell receptor beta chains drawn from one sample of a study of early T cells in non-severe SARS-CoV-2 infection. A single record per CDR3 protein comes from TCRdb applying MiXCR to the 5' RACE reads. The table shows about 22,000 distinct CDR3 sequences, with 4% occurring only once. Specimen: whole blood. These receptors all stem from an adult who was a healthcare worker with PCR-confirmed SARS-CoV-2 infection or an uninfected control (not recorded which). CDR3s include the opening cysteine and the closing phenylalanine or tryptophan. A D gene is named only where the DNA matches it firmly. Some rows mark clone size as missing; the rest say once, few, many or name a class of expanded clone.

clone_size	j_call	v_call	cdr3_length	d_call	cdr3_nt	cdr3_aa
many	TRBJ2-1	TRBV5-6	19	NA	TGTGCCAGCAGCCCTCGACTAGTCCCTGGTGTCGAATATTACGATGAGCAGTTCTTC	CASSPRLVPGVEYYDEQFF
NA	TRBJ2-7	TRBV6-1	14	NA	TGTGCCGGGGCAGAACACCCGGGACCATACGAGCAGTACTTC	CAGAEHPGPYEQYF
medium-sized	TRBJ2-1	TRBV7-3	14	NA	TGTGCCAGCAGCATGACCACAAGCGACAATGAGCAGTTCTTC	CASSMTTSDNEQFF
medium-sized	TRBJ1-1	TRBV7-9	16	TRBD1	TGTGCCAGCAGCTTAGCTCAGGGGGCTGCGAACACTGAAGCTTTCTTT	CASSLAQGAANTEAFF
many	TRBJ2-3	TRBV7-8	14	NA	TGTGCCAGCAGCTTGCCTCCCGGCACAGATACGCAGTATTTT	CASSLPPGTDTQYF
NA	TRBJ2-7	TRBV18	16	TRBD1	TGTGCCAGCTCAGCCCAGCCGGGACAGTCGAGGAACGAGCAGTACTTC	CASSAQPGQSRNEQYF
few	TRBJ2-1	TRBV29-1	13	NA	TGCAGCGTTCTCAAAAGCTCCTACAATGAGCAGTTCTTC	CSVLKSSYNEQFF
many	TRBJ2-2	TRBV18	16	TRBD2	TGTGCCAGCTCACCCGGACTAGCGGGGAGAACCGGGGAGCTGTTTTTT	CASSPGLAGRTGELFF
many	TRBJ2-1	TRBV18	16	TRBD1	TGTGCCAGCTCACCCTGGACAGGGGGCTTGGTAGATGAGCAGTTCTTC	CASSPWTGGLVDEQFF
few	TRBJ2-5	TRBV4-1	16	NA	TGCGCCAGCAGCCAAGAGACGGGGCTACTCCAAGAGACCCAGTACTTC	CASSQETGLLQETQYF
NA	TRBJ2-3	TRBV3-1	16	TRBD2	TGTGCCAGCAGCCAAGATCAGCGGGGGAACACAGATACGCAGTATTTT	CASSQDQRGNTDTQYF